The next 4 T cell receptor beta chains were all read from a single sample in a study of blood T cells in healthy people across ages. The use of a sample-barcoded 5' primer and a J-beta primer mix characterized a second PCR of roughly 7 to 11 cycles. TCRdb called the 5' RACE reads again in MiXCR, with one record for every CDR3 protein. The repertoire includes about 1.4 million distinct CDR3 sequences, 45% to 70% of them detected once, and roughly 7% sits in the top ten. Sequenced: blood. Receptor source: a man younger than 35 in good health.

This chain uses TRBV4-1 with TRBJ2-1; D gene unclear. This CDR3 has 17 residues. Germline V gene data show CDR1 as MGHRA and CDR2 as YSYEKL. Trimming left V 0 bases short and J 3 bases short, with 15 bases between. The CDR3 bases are TGCGCCAGCAGCCAAGATAGTGGAAACCCCTACTACAATGAGCAGTTCTTC. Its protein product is CASSQDSGNPYYNEQFF.

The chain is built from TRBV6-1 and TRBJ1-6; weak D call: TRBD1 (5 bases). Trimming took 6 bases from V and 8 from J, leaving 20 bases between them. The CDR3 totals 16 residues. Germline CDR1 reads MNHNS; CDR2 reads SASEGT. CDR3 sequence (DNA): TGTGCCAGCAGCGTTACTTGGGGGGAATATCATTCACCCCTCCACTTT. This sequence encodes CASSVTWGEYHSPLHF.

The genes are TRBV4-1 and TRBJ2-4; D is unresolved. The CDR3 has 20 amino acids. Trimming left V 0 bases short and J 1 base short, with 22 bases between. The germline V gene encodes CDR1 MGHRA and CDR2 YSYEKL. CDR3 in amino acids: CASSQDRVESTGMAKNIQYF. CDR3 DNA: TGCGCCAGCAGCCAAGATCGGGTCGAGAGCACCGGTATGGCCAAAAACATTCAGTACTTC.

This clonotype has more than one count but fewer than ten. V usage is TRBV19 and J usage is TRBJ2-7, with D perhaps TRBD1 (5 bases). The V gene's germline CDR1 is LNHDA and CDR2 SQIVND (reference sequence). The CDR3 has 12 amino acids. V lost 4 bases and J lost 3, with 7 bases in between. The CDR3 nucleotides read TGTGCCAGTAGTAGGGGCATCTACGAGCAGTACTTC. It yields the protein CASSRGIYEQYF.